This entry lists 31 T cell receptor beta chains sequenced from one sample in a study of OX40 agonist ivuxolimab in advanced cancers. The method was immunoSEQ multiplex PCR; TCRdb's version includes in-frame clones alone and lacks a portion of them. The data show some 70,000 clones, roughly four fifths seen once. The sample consisted of CD4+ or CD8+ T cells sorted from blood, taken in a trial of the OX40 agonist ivuxolimab. These receptors came from an adult with an advanced solid tumor such as melanoma, head and neck, liver or kidney cancer.

The chain combines TRBV5-1 with TRBJ2-2, with D uncertain. Germline V gene data show CDR1 as SGHRS and CDR2 as YFSETQ. Trimming removed 4 bases at V and 2 bases at J, with 15 bases between. The CDR3 totals 16 residues. The CDR3 DNA reads TGCGCCAGCAGCCGAGGAACCGGAAGTAACACCGGGGAGCTGTTTTTT. Translation gives CASSRGTGSNTGELFF.

V gene TRBV29-1 combines with J gene TRBJ2-7, with 10 bases matching TRBD1. The V segment lost 6 bases and the J segment 9 bases; nucleotides outside the gene matches: 11. This CDR3 contains 13 residues. Germline CDR1 reads SQVTM; CDR2 reads ANQGSEA. The CDR3 DNA is TGCAGCGTCCTCGGACAGGGGGGTCGTCGGCAGTACTTC. Residues: CSVLGQGGRRQYF.

The chain uses TRBV6-1 and TRBJ1-2; D possibly corresponds to TRBD1 (5 bases). The germline gives CDR1 MNHNS, CDR2 SASEGT. V shed 3 bases and J shed 2 bases, with 10 bases lying between them. CDR3 length: 14 residues. The CDR3, as DNA: TGTGCCAGCAGTGATAACAGGCGGAACTATGGCTACACCTTC. Translated, it gives CASSDNRRNYGYTF.

CDR3 sequence (DNA): TGTGCCAGCAGTTACAGAGGGGCCTCTGAGCCCCAGCATTTT. Residues: CASSYRGASEPQHF. The chain couples TRBV7-8 to TRBJ1-5, with a weak D call TRBD1 (5 bases). V was cut by 6 bases and J by 8 bases, with 17 bases left in between. This CDR3 has 14 amino acids. CDR1 SGHVS and CDR2 FQNEAQ come from the germline V gene.

J is TRBJ2-7 and V is TRBV28; D possibly corresponds to TRBD1 (6 bases). The CDR3 has 14 residues. The V end was cut by 5 bases, the J end by 3 bases, with 14 bases between. Per the germline V gene, CDR1 is MDHEN and CDR2 is SYDVKM. Here the CDR3 DNA reads TGTGCCAGCAGTCTAACCCCGGACAGCTACGAGCAGTACTTC. Translated, it gives CASSLTPDSYEQYF.

The V gene is TRBV28, the J gene TRBJ2-6; unclear D gene. The CDR3 is made up of 14 amino acids. Trimming cost V 1 base and J 0 bases, with 1 base left between them. CDR1 and CDR2 from the germline V gene are MDHEN and SYDVKM. The CDR3 here is CASSLYSGANVLTF. CDR3 bases: TGTGCCAGCAGTTTATACTCTGGGGCCAACGTCCTGACTTTC.

The count of this clone is one. The rearrangement links TRBV5-3 to TRBJ1-1, with 7 positions matching TRBD1. TRBV5-3 is an ORF; its function is uncertain. Losses at the gene ends were 6 bases for V and 3 bases for J; bases not matched to a gene: 8. The CDR3 sequence is 14 residues long. The CDR3: CARTKTGSDTEAFF. DNA for the CDR3: TGTGCCAGAACAAAGACAGGGAGCGACACTGAAGCTTTCTTT.

The chain is built from TRBV5-1 and TRBJ2-6; D possibly corresponds to TRBD1 (5 bases). V lost 3 bases and J 0 bases, leaving 16 bases between the germline ends. Germline V gene sequence: CDR1 SGHRS, CDR2 YFSETQ. The CDR3 totals 18 residues. This CDR3 reads CASSSFGADSSGANVLTF. The CDR3 DNA sequence: TGCGCCAGCAGCTCGTTTGGGGCGGATAGCTCTGGGGCCAACGTCCTGACTTTC.

The J gene is TRBJ2-2, the V gene TRBV5-1; D might be TRBD2 (6 bases). This CDR3 has 16 amino acids. Germline lookup yields CDR1 SGHRS and CDR2 YFSETQ. The V and J ends lost 3 bases and 6 bases respectively, with 18 bases between them. The DNA of the CDR3 is TGCGCCAGCAGCTCCGTTACCGGGGGAAGGTCCGGGGAGCTGTTTTTT. This gives the protein CASSSVTGGRSGELFF.

The rearrangement links TRBV7-9 to TRBJ2-2; D is uncertain. Trimming shortened V by 7 bases and J by 6 bases, and 9 bases separated the two germline ends. This CDR3 is built from 12 residues. CDR1 is SEHNR and CDR2 is FQNEAQ in the germline V gene (reference sequence). CDR3 nucleotides: TGTGCCAGCAACAGCCGCCCCGGGGAGCTGTTTTTT. Translating gives CASNSRPGELFF. The whole variable domain, remainder taken from reference TRBV7-9 and TRBJ2-2, is DTGVSQNPRHKITKRGQNVTFRCDPISEHNRLYWYRQTLGQGPEFLTYFQNEAQLEKSRLLSDRFSAERPKGSFSTLEIQRTEQGDSAMYLCASNSRPGELFFGEGSRLTVL.

The chain uses TRBV4-1 and TRBJ1-1; D gene unclear. The CDR3 runs to 14 residues. Germline V CDR1 and CDR2: MGHRA, YSYEKL. V was shortened by 2 bases and J by 0 bases, with 7 bases between the two germline ends. The CDR3 DNA follows: TGCGCCAGCAGCCAATGGACGGTGAACACTGAAGCTTTCTTT. It specifies CASSQWTVNTEAFF.

This chain joins TRBV19 and TRBJ2-3; tentatively, D is TRBD2 (5 bases). Germline CDR1 is LNHDA and CDR2 is SQIVND (reference sequence). The CDR3 length is 13 residues. Deletions cut 5 bases from V and 4 bases from J, with 10 bases between. In DNA, the CDR3 is TGTGCCAGTAGTGGCTGGACTGCAGATACGCAGTATTTT. Translation: CASSGWTADTQYF.

V is TRBV11-2 and J is TRBJ1-5; D might be TRBD1 (6 bases). Between the trimmed V and J ends, which lost 0 bases and 3 bases, there was a span of 9 bases. The length of the CDR3 is 15 residues. The germline V gene encodes CDR1 SGHAT and CDR2 FQNNGV. The CDR3 region is CASSLDTGYNQPQHF. The CDR3 region has the DNA TGTGCCAGCAGCTTAGATACAGGGTACAATCAGCCCCAGCATTTT.

This chain links TRBV23-1 with TRBJ2-7, with D uncertain. TRBV23-1 is treated as an ORF (open reading frame) with a function not yet certain. This CDR3 is 14 amino acids long. V lost 2 bases, J lost 0 bases, and 8 bases lay in between. The CDR3 is CASSQQSSSYEQYF. The CDR3 DNA follows: TGCGCCAGCAGTCAACAGAGTAGCTCCTACGAGCAGTACTTC.

The J gene is TRBJ2-1, the V gene TRBV5-1; no clear D. CDR3 length: 15 residues. CDR1 SGHRS and CDR2 YFSETQ come from the germline V gene. V lost 5 bases, J lost 0 bases, and 12 bases lay in between. The CDR3: CASSLGSSSYNEQFF. DNA of the CDR3: TGCGCCAGCAGTTTAGGGTCTAGCTCCTACAATGAGCAGTTCTTC. Full variable domain (rest looked up from reference TRBV5-1 and TRBJ2-1): KAGVTQTPRYLIKTRGQQVTLSCSPISGHRSVSWYQQTPGQGLQFLFEYFSETQRNKGNFPGRFSGRQFSNSRSEMNVSTLELGDSALYLCASSLGSSSYNEQFFGPGTRLTVL.

The chain uses TRBV15 and TRBJ1-1; 8 nucleotides agree with TRBD1. V lost 4 bases, J lost 2 bases, and 9 bases stayed unmatched. CDR1 LNHNV and CDR2 YYDKDF come from the germline V gene (reference sequence). The CDR3 sequence is 16 residues long. DNA for the CDR3: TGTGCCACCAGCACATTACCGGGACAGGAAAACACTGAAGCTTTCTTT. Translated: CATSTLPGQENTEAFF.

The CDR3, as DNA: TGCGCCAGCAGCGAACAGGGGGAAAAACTGTTTTTT. Residues: CASSEQGEKLFF. The chain links TRBV5-1 to TRBJ1-4; 7 bases align to TRBD1. V gave up 4 bases and J gave up 8 bases; unmatched junction bases: 2. The CDR3 totals 12 residues. The germline gives CDR1 SGHRS, CDR2 YFSETQ.

This CDR3 is CASSIRGVQYF. As DNA, the CDR3 is TGTGCCAGTAGCATTAGGGGGGTCCAGTACTTC. The rearrangement links TRBV19 to TRBJ2-5; the D gene could be TRBD1 or TRBD2 (6 bases each). V lost 6 bases to trimming and J lost 10 bases, with 12 bases between them. This CDR3 comprises 11 residues. Per germline, CDR1 LNHDA and CDR2 SQIVND (reference sequence).

V and J are TRBV5-8 and TRBJ2-7; D not certain. The germline CDR1 and CDR2 sequences are SGHTS and YDEGEE. The germline V and J ends were trimmed by 1 base and 2 bases, with 10 bases remaining between them. The CDR3 contains 14 residues. CDR3 region: CASSLRRRAYEQYF. In nucleotides, the CDR3 is TGTGCCAGCAGCTTGAGGAGACGCGCCTACGAGCAGTACTTC. Based on the CDR3 plus reference TRBV5-8 and TRBJ2-7, the full variable domain is EAGVTQSPTHLIKTRGQQATLRCSPISGHTSVYWYQQALGLGLQFLLWYDEGEERNRGNFPPRFSGRQFPNYSSELNVNALELEDSALYLCASSLRRRAYEQYFGPGTRLTVT.

This clone was found a few times. This chain joins TRBV7-2 and TRBJ1-1, with D perhaps matching TRBD1 (5 bases). V was trimmed by 5 bases and J by 1 base, leaving 11 bases between them. There are 14 residues in the CDR3. From germline, CDR1 is SGHTA and CDR2 FQGNSA. The CDR3 reads CASSGGTSNTEAFF. In DNA form, the CDR3 reads TGTGCCAGCAGCGGGGGTACTTCGAACACTGAAGCTTTCTTT.

The chain couples TRBV11-2 to TRBJ2-1, with a weak D call TRBD2 (6 bases). The germline V gene encodes CDR1 SGHAT and CDR2 FQNNGV. Trimming shortened V by 5 bases and J by 5 bases, and 13 bases separated the two germline ends. CDR3 size: 14 residues. The CDR3 protein is CASSRAAGNNEQFF. The CDR3 DNA is TGTGCCAGCAGCAGGGCGGCGGGAAACAATGAGCAGTTCTTC.

The V call is TRBV7-3, the J call TRBJ1-3; D is uncertain. Trimming took 0 bases from V and 0 from J, leaving 6 bases between them. CDR3 length equals 15 residues. CDR1 and CDR2 (germline): SGHTA, FQGTGA. The CDR3 reads CASSLTADSGNTIYF. DNA for the CDR3: TGTGCCAGCAGCTTAACGGCAGACTCTGGAAACACCATATATTTT.

The V gene is TRBV18, the J gene TRBJ1-6; D gene uncertain. The germline V gene has CDR1 KGHSH and CDR2 LQKENI. This CDR3 region has 18 residues. Between the trimmed V and J ends, which lost 4 bases and 8 bases, there was a span of 24 bases. CDR3: CASSQSAGTRTRHSPLHF. DNA for the CDR3: TGTGCCAGCTCACAGTCTGCCGGAACGCGCACGCGACATTCACCCCTCCACTTT. The whole variable domain, filled in from reference TRBV18 and TRBJ1-6, reads NAGVMQNPRHLVRRRGQEARLRCSPMKGHSHVYWYRQLPEEGLKFMVYLQKENIIDESGMPKERFSAEFPKEGPSILRIQQVVRGDSAAYFCASSQSAGTRTRHSPLHFGNGTRLTVT.

The genes are TRBV7-7 and TRBJ2-2, with D possibly matching TRBD2 (7 bases). The CDR3 runs to 15 residues. Germline V CDR1 and CDR2: SSHAT, FNYEAQ (reference sequence). V lost 7 bases and J lost 1, with 13 bases in between. The DNA for the CDR3 is TGTGCCAGCACCCGGGGGGCGGGGAACACCGGGGAGCTGTTTTTT. Translating it yields CASTRGAGNTGELFF.

The J gene is TRBJ2-6, the V gene TRBV5-6; D gene uncertain. Trimming removed 1 base at V and 0 bases at J, with 11 bases between. Germline V gene lookup returns CDR1 SGHDT and CDR2 YYEEEE. The CDR3 covers 17 residues. For the CDR3, the DNA is TGTGCCAGCAGCTTGCGTGGACGGAGCTCTGGGGCCAACGTCCTGACTTTC. Translated, it gives CASSLRGRSSGANVLTF.

The V and J genes are TRBV19 and TRBJ1-6; perhaps TRBD1 as D (5 bases). Between the trimmed V and J ends, which lost 3 bases and 6 bases, there was a span of 9 bases. The CDR3 spans 14 residues. Per the germline V gene, CDR1 is LNHDA and CDR2 is SQIVND (reference sequence). The DNA of the CDR3 is TGTGCCAGTAGTATCGAGGGGTTTAATTCACCCCTCCACTTT. This codes for CASSIEGFNSPLHF.

J is TRBJ2-5 and V is TRBV30, with D possibly called TRBD1 or TRBD2 (6 bases each). CDR1 and CDR2 (germline): GTSNPN, SVGIG (reference sequence). The ends were cut back, 1 base at V and 1 base at J, with 13 bases in the middle. The CDR3 is 15 amino acids. This chain's CDR3 is CAWSGGARAQETQYF. In DNA, the CDR3 is TGTGCCTGGAGTGGGGGGGCGCGGGCCCAAGAGACCCAGTACTTC. Variable domain in full (rest from reference TRBV30 and TRBJ2-5): SQTIHQWPATLVQPVGSPLSLECTVEGTSNPNLYWYRQAAGRGLQLLFYSVGIGQISSEVPQNLSASRPQDRQFILSSKKLLLSDSGFYLCAWSGGARAQETQYFGPGTRLLVL.

The chain uses TRBV30 and TRBJ2-6; maybe TRBD2 (6 bases). V was trimmed by 2 bases and J by 2 bases, leaving 13 bases between them. The length of the CDR3 is 16 residues. Germline values: CDR1 GTSNPN, CDR2 SVGIG (reference sequence). The CDR3 region is CAWSKGRRTGANVLTF. Written as DNA, the CDR3 is TGTGCCTGGAGTAAAGGGAGGCGGACTGGGGCCAACGTCCTGACTTTC.

The rearrangement joins TRBV6-5 to TRBJ2-7; 14 nucleotides match TRBD2. The CDR3 has 16 residues. Trimming cost V 3 bases and J 4 bases; bases outside gene matches: 5. Per germline, CDR1 MNHEY and CDR2 SVGAGI. Written as DNA, the CDR3 is TGTGCCAGCAGTTATGCCGGGACTAGCGGGAGTTACGAGCAGTACTTC. This gives the protein CASSYAGTSGSYEQYF.

This chain joins TRBV27 and TRBJ2-3, with D possibly being TRBD1 (7 bases). Trimming cost V 3 bases and J 4 bases, with 29 bases left between them. There are 20 residues in the CDR3. Per the germline V gene, CDR1 is MNHEY and CDR2 is SMNVEV (reference sequence). The CDR3 spells CASSFPEGGNGTSFADTQYF. The CDR3 DNA reads TGTGCCAGCAGTTTTCCAGAAGGGGGCAACGGGACTTCGTTCGCAGATACGCAGTATTTT.

V is TRBV19 and J is TRBJ2-1; D gene unclear. CDR3 length equals 16 residues. Germline values: CDR1 LNHDA, CDR2 SQIVND (reference sequence). Between the trimmed V and J ends, which lost 3 bases and 3 bases, there was a span of 15 bases. The CDR3 region is CASSISAALRYNEQFF. DNA for the CDR3: TGTGCCAGTAGTATCTCAGCAGCACTCCGCTACAATGAGCAGTTCTTC.